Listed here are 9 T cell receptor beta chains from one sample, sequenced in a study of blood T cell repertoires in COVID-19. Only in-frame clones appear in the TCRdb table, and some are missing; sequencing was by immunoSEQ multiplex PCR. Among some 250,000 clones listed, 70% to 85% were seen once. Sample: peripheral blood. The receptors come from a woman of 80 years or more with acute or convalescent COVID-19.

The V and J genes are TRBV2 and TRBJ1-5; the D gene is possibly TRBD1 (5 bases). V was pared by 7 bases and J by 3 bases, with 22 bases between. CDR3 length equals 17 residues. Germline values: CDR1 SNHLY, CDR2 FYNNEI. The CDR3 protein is CASTKTGVSEDNQPQHF. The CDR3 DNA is TGTGCCAGCACGAAAACGGGGGTGAGTGAAGACAATCAGCCCCAGCATTTT.

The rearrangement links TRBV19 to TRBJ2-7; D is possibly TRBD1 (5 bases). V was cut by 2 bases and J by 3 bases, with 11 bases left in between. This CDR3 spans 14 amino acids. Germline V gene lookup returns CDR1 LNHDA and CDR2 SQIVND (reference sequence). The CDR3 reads CASSIPARDYEQYF. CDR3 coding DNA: TGTGCCAGTAGTATACCGGCCAGGGACTACGAGCAGTACTTC.

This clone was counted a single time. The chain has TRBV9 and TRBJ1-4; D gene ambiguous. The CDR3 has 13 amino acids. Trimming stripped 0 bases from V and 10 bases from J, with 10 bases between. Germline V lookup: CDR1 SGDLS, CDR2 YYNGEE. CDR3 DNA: TGTGCCAGCAGCGTAGAGGTCCGGGGAAAACTGTTTTTT. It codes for CASSVEVRGKLFF. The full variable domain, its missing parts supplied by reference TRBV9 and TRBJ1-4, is DSGVTQTPKHLITATGQRVTLRCSPRSGDLSVYWYQQSLDQGLQFLIQYYNGEERAKGNILERFSAQQFPDLHSELNLSSLELGDSALYFCASSVEVRGKLFFGSGTQLSVL.

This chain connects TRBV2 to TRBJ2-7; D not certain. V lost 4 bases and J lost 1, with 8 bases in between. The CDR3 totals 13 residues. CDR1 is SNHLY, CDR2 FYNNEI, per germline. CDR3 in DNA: TGTGCCAGCAGTGTGTGGCCTTCCTACGAGCAGTACTTC. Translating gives CASSVWPSYEQYF.

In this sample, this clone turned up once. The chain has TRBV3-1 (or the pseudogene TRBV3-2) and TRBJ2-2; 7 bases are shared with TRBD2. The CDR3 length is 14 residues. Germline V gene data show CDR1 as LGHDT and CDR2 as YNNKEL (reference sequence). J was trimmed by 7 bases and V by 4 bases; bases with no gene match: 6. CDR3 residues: CASSLAAGNGELFF. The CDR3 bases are TGTGCCAGCAGCCTAGCAGCGGGGAACGGGGAGCTGTTTTTT.

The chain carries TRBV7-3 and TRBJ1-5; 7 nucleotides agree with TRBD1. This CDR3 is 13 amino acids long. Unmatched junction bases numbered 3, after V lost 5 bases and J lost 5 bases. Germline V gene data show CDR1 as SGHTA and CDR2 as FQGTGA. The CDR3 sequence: CASSADRDQPQHF. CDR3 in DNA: TGTGCCAGCAGCGCCGACAGGGATCAGCCCCAGCATTTT.

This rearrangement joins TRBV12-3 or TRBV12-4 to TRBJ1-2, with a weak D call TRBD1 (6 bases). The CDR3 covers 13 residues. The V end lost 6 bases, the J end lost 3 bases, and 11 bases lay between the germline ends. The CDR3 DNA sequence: TGTGCCAGCAGCAGCCCAGGGGACTATGGCTACACCTTC. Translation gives CASSSPGDYGYTF.

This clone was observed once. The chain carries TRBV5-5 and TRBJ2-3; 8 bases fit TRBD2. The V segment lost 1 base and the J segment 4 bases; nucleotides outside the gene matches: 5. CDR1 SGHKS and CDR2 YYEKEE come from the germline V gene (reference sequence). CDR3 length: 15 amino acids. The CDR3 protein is CASSLFSGVSDTQYF. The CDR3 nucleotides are TGTGCCAGCAGCTTGTTTAGCGGGGTCTCAGATACGCAGTATTTT. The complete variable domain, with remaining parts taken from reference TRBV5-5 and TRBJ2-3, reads DAGVTQSPTHLIKTRGQQVTLRCSPISGHKSVSWYQQVLGQGPQFIFQYYEKEERGRGNFPDRFSARQFPNYSSELNVNALLLGDSALYLCASSLFSGVSDTQYFGPGTRLTVL.

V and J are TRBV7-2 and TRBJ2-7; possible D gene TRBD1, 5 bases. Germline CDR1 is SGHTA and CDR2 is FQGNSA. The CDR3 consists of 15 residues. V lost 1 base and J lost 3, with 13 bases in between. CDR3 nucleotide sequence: TGTGCCAGCAGCTTAGTCAGGGCGAAGGGCTACGAGCAGTACTTC. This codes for CASSLVRAKGYEQYF.